This record concerns one TCR beta chain sequence. This CDR3 region has 14 residues. The germline CDR1 and CDR2 sequences are DFQATT and SNEGSKA (reference sequence). V was pared by 4 bases and J by 2 bases, with 15 bases between. TCRdb analysed the RT-PCR reads with MiXCR anew, one entry per CDR3 protein. This sample has roughly 540,000 distinct CDR3 sequences; under 30% occur once, and the top ten carry about 2.8%. This entry belongs to a study of response to subunit inactivated influenza vaccine. The same data also went into a second study, on T cells expressing NK-cell markers. As reported in that work: 5'RACE template switching with UMIs generated TCR beta cDNA. The eight sequenced donors comprised seven who were HCMV-seropositive and one who was seronegative. In about 6 donors, dominant CD3+CD56+NKG2C+ clonotypes ranked among the top 10 CD8+ clonotypes. Topping the CD3+CD56-NKG2C+ fraction as well were these clonotypes, in four donors.

This sequence was found in a man over 45 who received an inactivated influenza vaccine. This chain links TRBV20-1 with TRBJ2-7, with D possibly matching TRBD1 (6 bases). Sequenced here: CD4+ T cells sorted from PBMCs, sampled 11 to 12 days after vaccination. The CDR3 DNA reads TGCAGTGCTACTACAGGGATTTTGGCCTACGAGCAGTACTTC. Amino acid sequence: CSATTGILAYEQYF.